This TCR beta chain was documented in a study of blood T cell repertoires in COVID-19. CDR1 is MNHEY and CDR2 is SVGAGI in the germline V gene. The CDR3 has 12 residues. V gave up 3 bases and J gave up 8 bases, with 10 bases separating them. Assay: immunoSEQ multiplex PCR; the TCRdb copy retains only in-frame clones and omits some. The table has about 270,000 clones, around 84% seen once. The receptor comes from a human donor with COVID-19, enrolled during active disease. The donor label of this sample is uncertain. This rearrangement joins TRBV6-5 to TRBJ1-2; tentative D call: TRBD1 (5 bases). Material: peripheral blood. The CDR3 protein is CASSYAGDGYTF. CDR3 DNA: TGTGCCAGCAGTTATGCGGGGGACGGCTACACCTTC.